The sequence of this T cell receptor (beta chain) was determined in a study of cytomegalovirus exposure and HLA in healthy donors. Overall study context: Membership in the Caucasian-associated ancestry cluster was found for 81% of approximately 380 genotyped donors.

Study-wide results and limits: Later on, an analysis found that several of the most significant clusters appeared to be linked to common viral pathogens, which included parvovirus B19. A later look showed TCR association rates differing by HLA locus, highest for DRB1 and lowest for HLA-C. After further analysis at a later stage, roughly 15,000 TCR beta sequences were associated with HLA alleles at 0.05 false discovery rate.

CDR1 and CDR2 from the germline V gene are SGHTA and FQGNSA. This CDR3 is built from 15 residues. V was clipped by 5 bases and J by 3 bases; unmatched bases: 8. PCR involved 60 Vbeta and 13 Jbeta primers. Profiling relied on immunoSEQ multiplex PCR, and the TCRdb table lists in-frame clones only, not all of them. The table includes 77,000 or so clones, around 83% detected once. A word on this clone: As yet, its antigen is unknown.

The chain recombines TRBV7-2 with TRBJ2-7; TRBD1 aligns across 9 bases. The clonotype was recovered from a man between 65 and 85 years old in good health and CMV-seropositive. What was sequenced was PBMCs. Here the CDR3 DNA reads TGTGCCAGCAGCCAAGGACAGGGGACGGTCTACGAGCAGTACTTC. Translated: CASSQGQGTVYEQYF.